The entry below gives a single T cell receptor beta chain sequence along with its context. The antigen is unknown. Vbeta (60) and Jbeta (13) primers were used in the PCR. TCRdb's copy holds only in-frame clones and misses some; the assay was immunoSEQ multiplex PCR. The sample holds under 150,000 clones; 75% to 85% are singletons and the top ten take 2% to 2.5%. This entry comes from a study of cytomegalovirus exposure and HLA in healthy donors. Study-wide results and caveats: It is likely that the observed cluster of highly shared sequence variants was a sequencing artifact. The study flagged about 150 TCR beta chains as cytomegalovirus-associated.

This receptor was obtained from a man aged 18 to 30 in good health and CMV-seronegative. Sequencing used PBMCs.

DNA of the CDR3: TGTGCCAGCAAGGTAGCGGGGCATTACAATGAGCAGTTCTTC. Its protein is CASKVAGHYNEQFF. The V and J genes are TRBV6-1 and TRBJ2-1, with 8 positions matching TRBD2. The length of the CDR3 is 14 residues. V lost 7 bases, J lost 4 bases, and 6 bases stayed unmatched. The V gene's germline CDR1 is MNHNS and CDR2 SASEGT.